The clone carrying this T cell receptor beta chain occurred a few times. Its antigen is unknown. This sample is drawn from a study of T cells in Graves' hyperthyroidism and ophthalmopathy. Study outcomes and limitations: Ophthalmopathy onset followed model prediction by a median around 6.9 months. Most expanded thyroid clonotypes above 0.001 also appeared in blood. In the analysis, a 13 V-J model separated ophthalmopathy from stable hyperthyroidism.

Using RNA transcripts as the source, TCR beta CDR3 regions were amplified. TCR CDR3 underwent first-round RT-PCR with the HTBI primer set. TCRdb itself ran the multiplex PCR reads through MiXCR, one entry per CDR3 protein. Seen here are nearly 600,000 distinct CDR3 sequences, 13% to 15% observed once, and the top ten hold about 6.6%. The specimen sequenced was blood. The receptor was derived from a woman aged 18-30 years with Graves' ophthalmopathy.

The CDR3 here is CASSPGLPLFEQFF. The CDR3 DNA reads TGTGCCAGCAGCCCGGGACTACCCCTCTTTGAGCAGTTCTTC. The chain is built from TRBV6-2 or TRBV6-3 and TRBJ2-1; 7 nucleotides align to TRBD2. The CDR3 totals 14 residues. Germline V gene sequence: CDR1 MNHEY, CDR2 SVGEGT. The V gene end was trimmed by 6 bases and the J gene end by 9 bases; junction bases not matched to a gene: 11.